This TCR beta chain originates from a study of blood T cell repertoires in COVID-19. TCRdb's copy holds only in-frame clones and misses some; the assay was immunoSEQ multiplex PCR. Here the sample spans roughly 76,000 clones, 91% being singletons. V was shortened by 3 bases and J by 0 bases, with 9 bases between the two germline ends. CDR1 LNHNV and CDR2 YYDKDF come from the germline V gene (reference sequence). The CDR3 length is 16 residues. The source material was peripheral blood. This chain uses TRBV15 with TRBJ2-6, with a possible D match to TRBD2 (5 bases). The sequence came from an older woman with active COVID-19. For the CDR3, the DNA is TGTGCCACCAGCAGGAACGGGGTCTCTGGGGCCAACGTCCTGACTTTC. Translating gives CATSRNGVSGANVLTF.